This T cell receptor (beta chain) was obtained from a study of shared clonotypes between healthy human individuals (dated by TCRdb to about 2020). Regarding the complete study: A few men and a couple of women, aged 18 to 49 years, made up the cohort. Blood TCR repertoires of about five healthy adults were deeply sequenced to estimate repertoire size and the extent of clonotype sharing between individuals. To increase sequencing depth and limit assay-specific biases, TCR repertoire library preparation and sequencing were carried out by different laboratories using diverse techniques. Per donor, leukapheresis produced somewhere between about 0.94 and 8.9 billion PBMCs. Beyond this particular receptor, the publication reports: Based on pairwise subsampling, the degree of clonotype sharing among donors was expected to be affected by sequencing depth. The small number of donors limited the genetic and exposure-history diversity represented. Sampling was restricted to blood, and TCR repertoires in tissues likely differ from the TCR repertoires found in blood.

The donors were healthy, HIV-negative adults with no recently reported acute infections or vaccinations. Every donor was a Caucasian adult living in Nashville, Tennessee, USA. For unsorted samples, some 90 million PBMCs were counted and genomic DNA was extracted with the QIAamp DNA Blood Mini kit. Blood was obtained by leukapheresis, after which PBMCs were separated by Ficoll-Histopaque density gradient centrifugation and cryopreserved in liquid nitrogen vapor phase. Using the deep immunoSEQ assay, multiplex PCR amplified TCR CDR3 regions from genomic DNA. Extracted genomic DNA from each cell subset was spread evenly across all wells of several immunoSEQ 96-well plates, with each plate serving as a replicate. Each replicate PCR for unsorted PBMC received about 300 ng genomic DNA, equal to around 30,000 T cell genomes. Ten immunoSEQ deep assay plates were used to sequence the unsorted PBMC genomic DNA. Purified libraries were measured with a Qubit 3.0 fluorometer, size-checked on a Bioanalyzer 2100, and measured again with the KAPA Library Quantification kit. A separate single-read 150-cycle Illumina NextSeq 550 flow cell was used to sequence each immunoSEQ 96-well plate. Per the source publication's procedure: The immunoSEQ output contained only junctional sequences without quality scores, so filtering could not match that applied to full-length reads. Sequences were annotated with PyIR, a Python wrapper for IgBLAST v1.9, using IMGT germline references to assign V/J genes and CDR3. Any read was removed if the V/J assignment was weak (E-value above 1e-6), the CDR3 was missing, or the read contained stop codons, out-of-frame junctions, or ambiguous translated residues. V3J clonotypes were defined by identical inferred V gene, J gene, and CDR3 amino acid sequence. Percentage overlap between repertoires was calculated by dividing the number of shared unique clonotypes by the size of the smaller repertoire. RTK rarefaction, the Chao1 estimator, and Recon v2.1 estimates of unobserved clonotypes were used to assess repertoire richness. The immuneACCESS repertoire file appears here via TCRdb, limited to in-frame rearrangements. These files lack a portion of the clones; in checked studies, under half of the deficit traces to unresolved V genes, and the cause of the others is not known. The D gene and trimming were derived from the DNA, and the V and J assignments and clone size from that table. The sample includes approximately 500,000 clones, with roughly 80% observed a single time. About 13% of the sample belongs to the ten largest clones.

This clone was seen more than once but under ten times. The antigen this receptor binds is unknown. A much larger clone lies one base from this, so it may be a read error. This CDR3 is also generated by other DNA sequences in the sample. The sequencing sample was made of PBMCs. The source is a woman aged 40 to 49 in good health. Some clones in this sample may be carry-over from other donors' samples.

CDR3 reads: CASSYSGLAGVSAGELFF. The DNA is as follows: TGTGCCAGCAGCTATTCGGGACTAGCGGGAGTATCTGCCGGGGAGCTGTTTTTT. This chain joins TRBV11-2 to TRBJ2-2; 14 bases in the middle match TRBD2. The CDR3 has 18 amino acids, counting the end cysteine and phenylalanine. Solely the CDR3 DNA is kept, with 54 bases framed from the first base. The germline V gene supplies CDR1 SGHAT and CDR2 FQNNGV. V is cut back by 4 bases and J by 6 bases, with 10 bases in the junction unmatched.